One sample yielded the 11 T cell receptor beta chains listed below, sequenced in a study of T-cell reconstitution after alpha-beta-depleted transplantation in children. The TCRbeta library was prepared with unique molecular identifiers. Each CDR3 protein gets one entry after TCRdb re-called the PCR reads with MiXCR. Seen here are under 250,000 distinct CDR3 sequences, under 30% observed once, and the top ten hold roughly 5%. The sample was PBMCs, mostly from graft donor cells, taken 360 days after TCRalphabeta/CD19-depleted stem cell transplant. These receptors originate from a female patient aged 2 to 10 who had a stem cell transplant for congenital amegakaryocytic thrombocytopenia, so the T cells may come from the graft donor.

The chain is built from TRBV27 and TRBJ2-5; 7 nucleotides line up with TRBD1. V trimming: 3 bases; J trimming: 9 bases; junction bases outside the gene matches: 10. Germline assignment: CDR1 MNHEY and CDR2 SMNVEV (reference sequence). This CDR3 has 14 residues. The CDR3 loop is CASSLRGQLAAQYF. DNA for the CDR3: TGTGCCAGCAGTTTGAGGGGACAGCTCGCGGCCCAGTACTTC.

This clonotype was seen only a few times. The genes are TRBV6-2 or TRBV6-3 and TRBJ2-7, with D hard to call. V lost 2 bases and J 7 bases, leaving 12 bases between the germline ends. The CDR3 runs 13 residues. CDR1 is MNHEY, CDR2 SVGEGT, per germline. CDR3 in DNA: TGTGCCAGCAGTTACACCGCGGTAGGAGAGCAGTACTTC. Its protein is CASSYTAVGEQYF.

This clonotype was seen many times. CDR3 coding DNA: TGTGCCAGCAGTAGTCTTTGGGTTAGCACAGATACGCAGTATTTT. Its translation is CASSSLWVSTDTQYF. The chain combines TRBV6-1 with TRBJ2-3, with D unresolved. V shed 5 bases and J shed 0 bases, with 12 bases lying between them. Germline loops: CDR1 MNHNS, CDR2 SASEGT. CDR3 length: 15 amino acids.

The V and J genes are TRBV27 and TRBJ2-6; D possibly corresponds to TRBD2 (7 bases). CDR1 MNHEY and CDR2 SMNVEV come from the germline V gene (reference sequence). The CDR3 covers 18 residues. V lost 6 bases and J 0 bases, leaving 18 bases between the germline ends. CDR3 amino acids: CASRRGGGPGSGANVLTF. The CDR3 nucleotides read TGTGCCAGCAGAAGGGGGGGCGGCCCTGGCTCTGGGGCCAACGTCCTGACTTTC.

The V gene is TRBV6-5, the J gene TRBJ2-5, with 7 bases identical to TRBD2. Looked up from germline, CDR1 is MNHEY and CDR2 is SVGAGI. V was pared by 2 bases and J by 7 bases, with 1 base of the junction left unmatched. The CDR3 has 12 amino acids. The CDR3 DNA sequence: TGTGCCAGCAGTTACGGGGAGGGGACCCAGTACTTC. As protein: CASSYGEGTQYF.

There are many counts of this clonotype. The CDR3 region is CASSPVFALGGIRAKNIQYF. CDR3 DNA sequence: TGTGCCAGCAGCCCAGTTTTCGCACTGGGGGGCATCCGGGCCAAAAACATTCAGTACTTC. The gene calls are TRBV12-3 or TRBV12-4 and TRBJ2-4; D possibly uses TRBD1 or TRBD2 (6 bases each). V was trimmed by 6 bases and J by 1 base, leaving 28 bases between them. The CDR3 covers 20 residues.

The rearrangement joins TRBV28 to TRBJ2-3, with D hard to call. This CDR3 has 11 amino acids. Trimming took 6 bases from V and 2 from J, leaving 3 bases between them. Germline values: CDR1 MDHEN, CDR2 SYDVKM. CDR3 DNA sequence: TGTGCCAGCAGGGACACAGATACGCAGTATTTT. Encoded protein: CASRDTDTQYF. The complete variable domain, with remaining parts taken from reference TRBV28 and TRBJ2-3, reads DVKVTQSSRYLVKRTGEKVFLECVQDMDHENMFWYRQDPGLGLRLIYFSYDVKMKEKGDIPEGYSVSREKKERFSLILESASTNQTSMYLCASRDTDTQYFGPGTRLTVL.

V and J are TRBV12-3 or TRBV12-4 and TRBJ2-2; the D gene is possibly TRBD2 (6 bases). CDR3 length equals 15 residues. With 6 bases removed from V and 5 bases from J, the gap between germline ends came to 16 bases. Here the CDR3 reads CASSLRREATGELFF. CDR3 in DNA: TGTGCCAGCAGCTTGAGAAGGGAGGCGACCGGGGAGCTGTTTTTT.

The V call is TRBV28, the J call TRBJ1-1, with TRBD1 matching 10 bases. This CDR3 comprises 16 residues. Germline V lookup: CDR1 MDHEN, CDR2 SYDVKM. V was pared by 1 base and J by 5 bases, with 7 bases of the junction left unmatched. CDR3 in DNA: TGTGCCAGCAGTTTATCGTGGGACAGGGGAGAGACTGAAGCTTTCTTT. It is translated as CASSLSWDRGETEAFF.

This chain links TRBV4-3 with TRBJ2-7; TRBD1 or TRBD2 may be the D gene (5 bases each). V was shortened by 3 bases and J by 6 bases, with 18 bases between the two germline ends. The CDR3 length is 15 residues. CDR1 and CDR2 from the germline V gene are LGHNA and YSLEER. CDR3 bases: TGCGCCAGCAGCCAGGGGGTAGACTCCTCTTCCGAGCAGTACTTC. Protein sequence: CASSQGVDSSSEQYF.

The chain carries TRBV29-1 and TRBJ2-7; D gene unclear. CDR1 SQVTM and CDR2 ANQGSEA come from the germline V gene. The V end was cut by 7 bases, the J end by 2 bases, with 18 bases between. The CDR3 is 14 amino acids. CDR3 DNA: TGCAGCGCCGCCTTGTCGTCCGCGGCCTACGAGCAGTACTTC. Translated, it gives CSAALSSAAYEQYF.